The next 4 T cell receptor beta chains were all read from a single sample in a study of CD8 T cells in Susac syndrome. Random-hexamer reverse transcription was applied to roughly 0.5 to 1 ug RNA. From the immunoSEQ multiplex PCR reads, TCRdb called clonotypes with MiXCR, one entry per CDR3 protein. The table includes roughly 190,000 distinct CDR3 sequences, 91% detected once. Sample: CD4+ T cells from PBMCs. Receptors were obtained from a human donor with Susac syndrome.

The genes are TRBV7-9 and TRBJ2-5, with 12 bases fitting TRBD2. CDR3 length equals 18 residues. Germline-derived CDR1 and CDR2 are SEHNR and FQNEAQ (reference sequence). After removal of 3 bases from V and 2 bases from J, the junction contained 10 bases not matched to a gene. The CDR3 loop is CASSLPRLAGVRQETQYF. The CDR3 nucleotides are TGTGCCAGCAGCTTGCCGAGACTAGCGGGAGTTCGGCAAGAGACCCAGTACTTC. Variable domain in full (rest from reference TRBV7-9 and TRBJ2-5): DTGVSQNPRHKITKRGQNVTFRCDPISEHNRLYWYRQTLGQGPEFLTYFQNEAQLEKSRLLSDRFSAERPKGSFSTLEIQRTEQGDSAMYLCASSLPRLAGVRQETQYFGPGTRLLVL.

The chain uses TRBV24-1 and TRBJ1-1, with TRBD1 matching over 9 bases. The CDR3 covers 16 residues. The germline gives CDR1 KGHDR, CDR2 SFDVKD. Unmatched junction bases numbered 9, after V lost 7 bases and J lost 1 base. CDR3 nucleotides: TGTGCCACCAGGGGAAACAGGGGGCATACGAACACTGAAGCTTTCTTT. Its protein is CATRGNRGHTNTEAFF.

J is TRBJ2-7 and V is TRBV6-5; unclear D gene. The CDR3 covers 14 residues. The germline V gene has CDR1 MNHEY and CDR2 SVGAGI. Trimming took off 0 bases at V and 5 bases at J, with 11 bases between the two ends. The CDR3: CASSYSLRKNEQYF. CDR3 DNA: TGTGCCAGCAGTTACTCCTTGCGGAAGAACGAGCAGTACTTC.

This clonotype appeared a few times. The V gene is TRBV12-3 or TRBV12-4, the J gene TRBJ1-5; D not resolved. V was trimmed by 1 base and J by 5 bases, leaving 3 bases between them. The CDR3 consists of 12 residues. The CDR3 sequence: CASSLGYQPQHF. The DNA of the CDR3 is TGTGCCAGCAGTTTAGGTTATCAGCCCCAGCATTTT.